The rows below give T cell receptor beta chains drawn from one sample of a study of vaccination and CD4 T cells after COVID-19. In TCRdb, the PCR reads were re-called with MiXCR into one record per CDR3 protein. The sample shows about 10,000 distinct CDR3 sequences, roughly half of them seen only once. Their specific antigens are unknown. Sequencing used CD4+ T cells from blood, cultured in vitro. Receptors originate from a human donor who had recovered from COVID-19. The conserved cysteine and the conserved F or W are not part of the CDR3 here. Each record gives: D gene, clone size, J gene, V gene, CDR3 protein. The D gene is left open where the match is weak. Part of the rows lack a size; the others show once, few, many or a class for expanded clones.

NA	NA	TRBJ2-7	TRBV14	ASSQVRGSYEQY
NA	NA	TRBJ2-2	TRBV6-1	ASTLGMNTGELF
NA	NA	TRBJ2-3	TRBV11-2	ASSLARLVMLEDTQY
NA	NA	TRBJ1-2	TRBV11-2	ASSLGGGGRGGYT
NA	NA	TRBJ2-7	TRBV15	ATSRGGRDEQY
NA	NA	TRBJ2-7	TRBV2	ASSELQNYEQY
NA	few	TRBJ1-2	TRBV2	ASSDWGAQIYGYT
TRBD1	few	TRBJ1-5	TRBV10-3	AISDDRGRGNQPQH
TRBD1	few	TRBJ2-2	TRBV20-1	SASTGQGFTGELF
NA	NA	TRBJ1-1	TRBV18	ASSPDSSQAF
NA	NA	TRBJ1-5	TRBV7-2	ASSYYRDQPQH
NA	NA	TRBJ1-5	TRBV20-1	SVRGTRSNQPQH
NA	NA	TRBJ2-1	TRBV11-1	ASSERRYYNEQF
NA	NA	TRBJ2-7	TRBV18	ASSPLLGAGRGEQY
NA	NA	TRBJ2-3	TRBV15	ATSRATTDTQY
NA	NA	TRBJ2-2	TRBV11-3	ASSFGRVDTGELF
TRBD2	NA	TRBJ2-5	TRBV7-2	ASSYQTSGGETQY
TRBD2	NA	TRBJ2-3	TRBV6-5	ASSYPSGRAGDTQY
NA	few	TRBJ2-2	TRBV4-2	ASSQGSGQLTGELF
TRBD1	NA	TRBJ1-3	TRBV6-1	ASRTTTGESAGNTIY
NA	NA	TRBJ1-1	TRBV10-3	AISVNGQRIEAF
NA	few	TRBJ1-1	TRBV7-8	ASSLVARNTEAF
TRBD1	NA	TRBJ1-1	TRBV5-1	ASSIPGQPNTEAF
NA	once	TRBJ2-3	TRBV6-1	ASDGAPRDTQY
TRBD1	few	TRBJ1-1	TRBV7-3	ASSSGQEDAEAF
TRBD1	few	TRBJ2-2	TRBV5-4	ASSPGTGATGELF
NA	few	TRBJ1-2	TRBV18	ASSQQQTGLYGYT
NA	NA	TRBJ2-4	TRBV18	ASSPGAENIQY
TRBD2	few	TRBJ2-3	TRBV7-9	ASSLLADTDTQY
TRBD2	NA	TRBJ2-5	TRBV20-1	SASGTSVSQETQY
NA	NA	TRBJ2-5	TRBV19	ASSIRETQY
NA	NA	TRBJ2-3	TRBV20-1	SVDQGYTDTQY
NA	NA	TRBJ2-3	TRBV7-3	ASSHGYGSTDTQY
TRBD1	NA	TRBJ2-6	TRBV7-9	ASSTGTGPRTGANVLT
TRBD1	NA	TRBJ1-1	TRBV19	ASSSRTGGRTEAF
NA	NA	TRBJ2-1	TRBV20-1	SAHTPTYNEQF
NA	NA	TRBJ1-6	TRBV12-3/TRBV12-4	ASSQAGISSPLH
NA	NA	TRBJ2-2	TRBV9	ASSPRAAANTGELF
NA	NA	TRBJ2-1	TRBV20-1	SARSSGVYNEQF
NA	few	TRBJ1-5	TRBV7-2	ASSLDGGGQPQH